This TCR beta chain was recovered during a study of T cell responses to AZD1222 COVID-19 vaccine (dated by TCRdb to the early 2020s). With respect to the entire study: A total of 233 trial participants underwent TCR sequencing, of whom roughly 210 had received two doses of AZD1222 and 26 had received two doses of the MenACWY control vaccine. Trial participants were enrolled by age into subgroups of 18-55, 56-69 and 70-plus years, and about 150, 27 and 61 TCR-sequenced participants, respectively, were included in these subgroups.

Read against the paper, the sample's time point label means: baseline before first vaccination. The treatment or condition label of this sample denotes: meningococcal conjugate vaccine given as trial control. The vaccinee samples were drawn from two UK trials, COV001 and COV002, one of which was a single-blind randomized controlled phase 2/3 trial testing AZD1222 (ChAdOx1 nCoV-19) in healthy adults. For TCRbeta chain sequencing, PBMC samples were collected from trial participants at day 0 and at day 28 after the second dose. About this clone itself: Its antigen target is currently unknown. Base qualities are not at hand, and no much larger clone is one base apart.

The CDR3 regions of human TCRbeta chains were subjected to immunosequencing. The authors' pipeline ran thus. Repertoire TCRs were matched against a reference library of SARS-CoV-2-specific TCRs generated with the MIRA antigen-specificity platform. Breadth was defined as the fraction of unique TCRs that were SARS-CoV-2-associated. Depth was defined as the fraction of total T cells that were SARS-CoV-2-associated. Using the MIRA data, each spike-specific TCR was mapped to the spike region that the TCR reacts to and placed in a CD4 or CD8 class. Log10-transformed breadth and depth values were compared by one-way ANOVA with Sidak's multiple comparisons tests. The table comes from immuneACCESS by way of TCRdb, which keeps in-frame sequences with V and J called. Part of the clones is missing from these tables; in studies checked, under half for an unresolved V gene and the rest for unknown reasons. V and J calls and clone size come straight from that table; D and trimming were deduced from the DNA. This sample holds approximately 98,000 clones; about 92% were observed only once. The top ten hold approximately 3% of the sample.

The paper's findings and limits, for the study overall: The 56-69-year group was small, and its depth increase did not reach significance, likely because of low power. No day 14 peak-response samples were available, so repertoires were characterized only after the peak T cell response. Only five or six AZD1222 recipients were SARS-CoV-2 seropositive at baseline, limiting conclusions about previously exposed vaccinees. The vaccine-associated CD4 TCRs covered the entire spike protein, and the dominant responses fell in regions 160-218 and 743-854. Most participants were white British and females outnumbered males, and the authors suggested that clonal diversity may have been underestimated. Nearly half of unique spike-specific TCRs reportedly recognized epitopes outside regions mutated in the B.1.351 and B.1.1.7 variants. After two AZD1222 doses, both the breadth and the depth of spike-specific TCRs were significantly higher than at day 0 and than in MenACWY recipients.

The source material was peripheral blood, sampled on day 0 of MenACWY control vaccination. The TCR sequence derives from an adult in good health.

The CDR3 has the sequence CASSQDYEQYF. In nucleotide form, the sequence is TGCGCCAGCAGCCAAGACTACGAGCAGTACTTC. The rearrangement combines TRBV4-1 with TRBJ2-7; no D gene call is confident. At the junction V is shortened by 0 bases and J by 3 bases, with 0 bases in between. The germline V gene provides CDR1 MGHRA and CDR2 YSYEKL. The CDR3 spans 11 residues, from the cysteine through the phenylalanine. Only the CDR3 part of the read is kept: 33 bases, read in frame from the first base.